A single sample is the source of the 17 T cell receptor beta chains below, sequenced in a study of T cell repertoires in cytomegalovirus infection. Each CDR3 protein gets one entry after TCRdb re-called the reads with MiXCR. The profile shows about 740,000 distinct CDR3 sequences, 35% of them singletons. Source material: PBMCs. These receptors originate from a human donor in good health (CMV status not recorded). Some clones in this sample may be carry-over from other donors' samples.

This clonotype was observed many times. The chain couples TRBV28 to TRBJ2-2, with D possibly matching TRBD1 (6 bases). Germline CDR1 MDHEN, CDR2 SYDVKM. V was cut by 2 bases and J by 4 bases, with 11 bases left in between. The length of the CDR3 is 15 residues. In DNA, the CDR3 is TGTGCCAGCAGTTTACACACAGGGAGCACCGGGGAGCTGTTTTTT. Protein sequence: CASSLHTGSTGELFF.

V usage is TRBV7-4 and J usage is TRBJ1-2; D is perhaps TRBD1 (5 bases). Germline V CDR1 and CDR2: SGHVT, SQSDAQ. The CDR3 is 13 amino acids. V shed 6 bases and J shed 8 bases, with 16 bases lying between them. The CDR3 loop is CASRETGNQGYTF. Written as DNA, the CDR3 is TGTGCCAGCAGAGAAACAGGCAACCAGGGCTACACCTTC.

This clonotype was counted many times. DNA of the CDR3: TGTGCCAGCAGTGTTTTATGGGGTAACGAGCAGTACTTC. It encodes CASSVLWGNEQYF. The chain is built from TRBV6-1 and TRBJ2-7; unclear D gene. This CDR3 contains 13 residues. V lost 4 bases and J lost 5, with 12 bases in between. In germline, CDR1 is MNHNS, CDR2 SASEGT.

This chain joins TRBV5-4 and TRBJ2-3, with D perhaps TRBD2 (6 bases). The CDR3 has 15 residues. Germline CDR1 SGHNT, CDR2 YYREEE (reference sequence). Trimming cost V 0 bases and J 2 bases, with 10 bases left between them. In DNA, the CDR3 is TGTGCCAGCAGCTTGGGGGGGGTCGCCACAGATACGCAGTATTTT. Translating it yields CASSLGGVATDTQYF.

The V and J genes are TRBV5-6 and TRBJ2-7; either TRBD1 or TRBD2 may supply D (5 bases each). Trimming shortened V by 4 bases and J by 0 bases, and 14 bases separated the two germline ends. The germline CDR1 and CDR2 sequences are SGHDT and YYEEEE. The CDR3 is 15 residues long. The CDR3 nucleotides are TGTGCCAGCAGCACGGAGGAAGGGGTCTCCTACGAGCAGTACTTC. Its protein product is CASSTEEGVSYEQYF.

This clonotype has a handful of counts. This sequence joins TRBV20-1 and TRBJ2-3, with 11 bases identical to TRBD2. Germline-derived CDR1 and CDR2 are DFQATT and SNEGSKA (reference sequence). CDR3 size: 14 residues. Germline trimming cut 5 bases from V and 3 bases from J; bases unmatched to any gene: 4. The CDR3 region has the DNA TGCAGTGCTTATACTAGCGGGGGAACAGATACGCAGTATTTT. Amino acid sequence: CSAYTSGGTDTQYF.

The sample holds a few counts of this clonotype. The chain employs TRBV7-2 and TRBJ1-2, with D perhaps matching TRBD1 (5 bases). Trimming took 5 bases from V and 5 from J, leaving 12 bases between them. Germline V gives CDR1 SGHTA, CDR2 FQGNSA. CDR3 size: 13 residues. CDR3 sequence: CASSRQPFYGYTF. Written as DNA, the CDR3 is TGTGCCAGCAGCCGACAGCCTTTTTATGGCTACACCTTC.

A few counts support this clonotype. The DNA for the CDR3 is TGTGCCAGCAGCTTTGAGATTGGACGTGGCTACACCTTC. This encodes CASSFEIGRGYTF. V usage is TRBV7-9 and J usage is TRBJ1-2; D remains ambiguous. V lost 3 bases, J lost 7 bases, and 12 bases lay in between. The CDR3 spans 13 residues. Germline-derived CDR1 and CDR2 are SEHNR and FQNEAQ (reference sequence).

There are a few counts of this clonotype. This chain joins TRBV28 and TRBJ2-1, with 10 bases aligning to TRBD1. The junction had 8 bases not matched to a gene; V was cut back by 8 bases and J by 7 bases. Germline loops: CDR1 MDHEN, CDR2 SYDVKM. The CDR3 is 14 amino acids. The CDR3 bases are TGTGCCAGCGGACTAGGGACAGGGGTGAATGAGCAGTTCTTC. Translating it yields CASGLGTGVNEQFF.

The V gene is TRBV13, the J gene TRBJ1-1; D not resolved. The CDR3 covers 14 residues. The germline V gene encodes CDR1 PRHDT and CDR2 FYEKMQ (reference sequence). V shed 0 bases and J shed 4 bases, with 9 bases lying between them. The chain's CDR3 is CASSLGGWGTEAFF. The CDR3 DNA follows: TGTGCCAGCAGCTTAGGGGGATGGGGCACTGAAGCTTTCTTT.

This clonotype was counted a few times. The gene calls are TRBV7-9 and TRBJ1-1; 7 positions match TRBD1. This CDR3 contains 17 residues. In germline, CDR1 is SEHNR, CDR2 FQNEAQ (reference sequence). J lost 0 bases, V lost 6 bases, and 13 bases had no gene match. CDR3 DNA: TGTGCCAGCAGAAAAAACGTTGGGCAGGGGGTGAACACTGAAGCTTTCTTT. Amino acids: CASRKNVGQGVNTEAFF. Drawing the rest from reference TRBV7-9 and TRBJ1-1, the complete variable domain is DTGVSQNPRHKITKRGQNVTFRCDPISEHNRLYWYRQTLGQGPEFLTYFQNEAQLEKSRLLSDRFSAERPKGSFSTLEIQRTEQGDSAMYLCASRKNVGQGVNTEAFFGQGTRLTVV.

V gene TRBV6-1 combines with J gene TRBJ2-3, with D uncertain. Trimming cost V 1 base and J 7 bases, with 9 bases left between them. The CDR3 spans 13 residues. CDR1 is MNHNS, CDR2 SASEGT, per germline. CDR3 region: CASSEDLGNTQYF. The CDR3, as DNA: TGTGCCAGCAGTGAAGACCTGGGGAATACGCAGTATTTT.

In DNA form, the CDR3 reads TGTGCCAGCAGCTTGGGACAGGGAAGGGACACTGAAGCTTTCTTT. Translated, it gives CASSLGQGRDTEAFF. The V gene is TRBV11-2, the J gene TRBJ1-1; 9 bases fit TRBD1. The CDR3 extends over 15 amino acids. Trimming removed 3 bases from V and 3 bases from J; junction bases left unmatched: 5. From germline, CDR1 is SGHAT and CDR2 FQNNGV.

This clonotype was observed a few times. The J gene is TRBJ2-7, the V gene TRBV28; no definite D call. V was clipped by 3 bases and J by 2 bases, with 11 bases between them. Germline V lookup: CDR1 MDHEN, CDR2 SYDVKM. The length of the CDR3 is 14 residues. CDR3 nucleotides: TGTGCCAGCAGTTTCCCCAGCTTCCCCTACGAGCAGTACTTC. This codes for CASSFPSFPYEQYF.

CDR3 sequence: CSAQDPLAGYSDEQYF. The CDR3 DNA reads as TGCAGTGCCCAAGACCCCCTAGCGGGATATTCGGACGAGCAGTACTTC. The chain employs TRBV20-1 and TRBJ2-7; 9 bases agree with TRBD2. The CDR3 is 16 residues long. V lost 6 bases, J lost 5 bases, and 17 bases stayed unmatched. The germline V gene encodes CDR1 DFQATT and CDR2 SNEGSKA (reference sequence).

This clonotype was seen ten or more times. V and J are TRBV7-6 and TRBJ2-1; D call uncertain. This CDR3 spans 14 amino acids. The V gene lost 5 bases and the J gene lost 10 bases, with 18 bases spanning the gap. Per the germline V gene, CDR1 is SGHVS and CDR2 is FNYEAQ. Here the CDR3 DNA reads TGTGCCAGCAGCCCGCGCGGCGGAACTGAGGAGCAGTTCTTC. It encodes CASSPRGGTEEQFF.

This clonotype has only a few counts. This chain joins TRBV27 and TRBJ1-1; possibly TRBD1 for D (5 bases). The germline CDR1 and CDR2 sequences are MNHEY and SMNVEV (reference sequence). The CDR3 is 15 amino acids. V dropped 5 bases and J dropped 0 bases, with 13 bases sitting between them. The CDR3 loop is CASSQTATLNTEAFF. As DNA, the CDR3 is TGTGCCAGCAGTCAGACAGCAACCCTGAACACTGAAGCTTTCTTT.